This T cell receptor (beta chain) was captured in a study of radiotherapy plus CTLA-4 blockade in lung cancer. Findings and limits, study-wide: Alongside interferon-beta, early blood T cell clone dynamics were reportedly the best predictor of response. In blood, after radiotherapy plus ipilimumab, tumor-derived TCR clones expanded.

The germline V gene has CDR1 SQVTM and CDR2 ANQGSEA. The CDR3 length is 12 residues. Trimming took 6 bases from V and 4 from J, leaving 12 bases between them. With ipilimumab providing CTLA-4 blockade, focal radiation was administered to patients who had chemo-refractory metastatic non-small-cell lung cancer. A word on this clone: The antigen remains unidentified.

The data were produced by immunoSEQ multiplex PCR, yet TCRdb's version contains in-frame clones alone and is incomplete. There are 85,000 to 90,000 clones in the sample; approximately 75% occur only once, and over 13% lies in the top ten. J is TRBJ2-5 and V is TRBV29-1, with a weak D call TRBD2 (6 bases). Here the sequenced sample was peripheral blood, taken from a patient treated with radiotherapy plus ipilimumab. The clonotype was recovered from a human donor with non-small cell lung cancer that progressed on radiotherapy plus ipilimumab. CDR3 residues: CSVGTRGETQYF. CDR3 nucleotides: TGCAGCGTCGGGACGCGGGGAGAGACCCAGTACTTC.